The present entry profiles one T cell receptor beta chain with its context. The table came from immunoSEQ multiplex PCR; TCRdb's copy has only in-frame clones and leaves some out. Of some 270,000 clones listed, almost 85% are singletons. The sample is drawn from a study of blood T cell repertoires in COVID-19. For the study at large: Acute-phase and convalescent COVID-19 samples originated in the United States, Italy and Spain. T cells, B-cell-depleted T cells, or PBMCs provided the cDNA or gDNA that served as material.

The CDR3 consists of 15 residues. The J segment lost 1 base and the V segment lost 3 bases, leaving 3 bases of the junction unmatched. Germline CDR1 is SGDLS and CDR2 is YYNGEE. Adults between roughly 18 and 90 years of age took part from 24 US areas. Participants' reported clinical history set cohort assignment. The TCR was taken from a woman aged 45-60 years with acute COVID-19. The chain combines TRBV9 with TRBJ1-2, with 10 bases matching TRBD1. Sequencing was done on a sample of PBMCs or T cells enriched from blood (not recorded which). The CDR3 reads CASSARTGGNYGYTF. The CDR3 nucleotides are TGTGCCAGCAGCGCGAGGACAGGGGGTAACTATGGCTACACCTTC.